The 3 T cell receptor beta chains presented below share a single source sample, sequenced in a study of T cells in placental villitis. Sequencing used immunoSEQ v4. Measured with immunoSEQ multiplex PCR; TCRdb has only the in-frame clones, and not every one. The table shows some 6,200 clones, with roughly 78% occurring only once. Source material: placental tissue containing maternal and fetal cells. Every receptor here comes from a human patient with infectious villitis; the placental T cells may come from both mother and fetus.

This chain connects TRBV14 to TRBJ2-3; 7 nucleotides agree with TRBD2. This CDR3 comprises 15 residues. The V gene end was trimmed by 0 bases and the J gene end by 11 bases; junction bases not matched to a gene: 11. The V gene's germline CDR1 is SGHDN and CDR2 FVKESK. CDR3 nucleotides: TGTGCCAGCAGCCAAGATGGGCTAGCGGCCAGGAGGCAGTATTTT. Translating it yields CASSQDGLAARRQYF. Variable domain in full (rest from reference TRBV14 and TRBJ2-3): EAGVTQFPSHSVIEKGQTVTLRCDPISGHDNLYWYRRVMGKEIKFLLHFVKESKQDESGMPNNRFLAERTGGTYSTLKVQPAELEDSGVYFCASSQDGLAARRQYFGPGTRLTVL.

The J gene is TRBJ1-1, the V gene TRBV20-1, with TRBD1 matching 7 bases. With 3 bases clipped from V and 3 bases from J, the junction kept 16 bases outside the gene matches. The CDR3 has 17 amino acids. CDR1 is DFQATT, CDR2 SNEGSKA, per germline (reference sequence). CDR3 nucleotides: TGCAGTGCTAGTTGGGCGGGCAGGGGGTATTTCCACACTGAAGCTTTCTTT. Amino acids: CSASWAGRGYFHTEAFF.

The gene calls are TRBV18 and TRBJ2-7; possibly TRBD2 for D (7 bases). The germline gives CDR1 KGHSH, CDR2 LQKENI. This CDR3 contains 15 residues. Trimming removed 0 bases from V and 5 bases from J, with 14 bases in between. This CDR3 is CASSPPGGRADEQYF. In DNA form, the CDR3 reads TGTGCCAGCTCACCACCGGGGGGGCGAGCTGACGAGCAGTACTTC. The full variable domain, in which reference TRBV18 and TRBJ2-7 provide the parts outside the CDR3, is NAGVMQNPRHLVRRRGQEARLRCSPMKGHSHVYWYRQLPEEGLKFMVYLQKENIIDESGMPKERFSAEFPKEGPSILRIQQVVRGDSAAYFCASSPPGGRADEQYFGPGTRLTVT.